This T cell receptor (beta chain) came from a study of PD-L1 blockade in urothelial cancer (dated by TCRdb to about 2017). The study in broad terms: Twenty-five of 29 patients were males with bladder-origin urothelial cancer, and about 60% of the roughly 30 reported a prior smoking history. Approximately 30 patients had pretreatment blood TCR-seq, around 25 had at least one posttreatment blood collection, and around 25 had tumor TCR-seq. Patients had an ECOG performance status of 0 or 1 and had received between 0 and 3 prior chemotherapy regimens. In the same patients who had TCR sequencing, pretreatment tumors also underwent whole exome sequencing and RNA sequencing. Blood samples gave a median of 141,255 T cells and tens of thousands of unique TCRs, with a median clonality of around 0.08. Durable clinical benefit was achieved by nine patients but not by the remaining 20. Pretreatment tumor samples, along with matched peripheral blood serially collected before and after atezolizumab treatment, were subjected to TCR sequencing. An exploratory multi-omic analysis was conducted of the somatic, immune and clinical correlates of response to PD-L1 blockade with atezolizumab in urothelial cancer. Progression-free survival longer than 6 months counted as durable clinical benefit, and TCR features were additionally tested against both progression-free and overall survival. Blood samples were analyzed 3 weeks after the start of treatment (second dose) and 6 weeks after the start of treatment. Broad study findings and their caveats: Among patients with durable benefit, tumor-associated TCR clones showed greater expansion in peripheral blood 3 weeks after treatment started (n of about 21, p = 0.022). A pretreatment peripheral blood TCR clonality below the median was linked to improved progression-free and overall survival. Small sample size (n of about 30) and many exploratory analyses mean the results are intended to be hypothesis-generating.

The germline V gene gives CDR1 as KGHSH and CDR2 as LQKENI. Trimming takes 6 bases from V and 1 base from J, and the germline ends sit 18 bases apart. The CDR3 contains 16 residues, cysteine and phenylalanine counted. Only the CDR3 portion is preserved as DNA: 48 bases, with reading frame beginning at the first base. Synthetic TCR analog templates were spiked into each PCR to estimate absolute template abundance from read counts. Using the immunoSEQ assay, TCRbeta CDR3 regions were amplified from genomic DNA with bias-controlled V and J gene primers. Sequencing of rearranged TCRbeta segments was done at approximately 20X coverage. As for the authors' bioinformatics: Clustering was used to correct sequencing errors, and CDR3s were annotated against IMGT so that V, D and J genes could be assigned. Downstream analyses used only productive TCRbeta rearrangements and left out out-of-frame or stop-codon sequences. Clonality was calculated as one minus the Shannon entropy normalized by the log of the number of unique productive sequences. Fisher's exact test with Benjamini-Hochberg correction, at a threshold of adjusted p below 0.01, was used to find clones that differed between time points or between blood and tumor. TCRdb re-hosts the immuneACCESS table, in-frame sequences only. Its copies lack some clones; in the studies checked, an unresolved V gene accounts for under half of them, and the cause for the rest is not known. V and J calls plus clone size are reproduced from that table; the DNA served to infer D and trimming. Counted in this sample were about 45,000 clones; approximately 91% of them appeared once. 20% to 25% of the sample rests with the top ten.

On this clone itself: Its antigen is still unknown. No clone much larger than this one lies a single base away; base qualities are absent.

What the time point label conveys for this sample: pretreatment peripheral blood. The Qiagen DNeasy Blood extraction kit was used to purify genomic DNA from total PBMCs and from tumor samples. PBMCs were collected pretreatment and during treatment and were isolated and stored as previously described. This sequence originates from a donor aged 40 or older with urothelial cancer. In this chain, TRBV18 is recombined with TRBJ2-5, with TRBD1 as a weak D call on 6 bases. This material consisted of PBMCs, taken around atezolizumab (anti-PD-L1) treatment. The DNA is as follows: TGTGCCAGCTCCCCTCCCCACAGGGCCCCCCAAGAGACCCAGTACTTC. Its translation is CASSPPHRAPQETQYF.